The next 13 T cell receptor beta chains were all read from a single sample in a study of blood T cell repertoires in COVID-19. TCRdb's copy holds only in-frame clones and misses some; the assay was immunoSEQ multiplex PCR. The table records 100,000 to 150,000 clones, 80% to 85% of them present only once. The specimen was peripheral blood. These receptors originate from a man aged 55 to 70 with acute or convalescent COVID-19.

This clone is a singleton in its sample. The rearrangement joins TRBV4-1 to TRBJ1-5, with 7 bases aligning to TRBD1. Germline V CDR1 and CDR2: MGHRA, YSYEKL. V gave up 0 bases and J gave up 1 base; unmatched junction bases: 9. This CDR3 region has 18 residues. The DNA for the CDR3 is TGCGCCAGCAGCCAAGAGTTAGGGGGCGCGGGGAGCAATCAGCCCCAGCATTTT. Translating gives CASSQELGGAGSNQPQHF.

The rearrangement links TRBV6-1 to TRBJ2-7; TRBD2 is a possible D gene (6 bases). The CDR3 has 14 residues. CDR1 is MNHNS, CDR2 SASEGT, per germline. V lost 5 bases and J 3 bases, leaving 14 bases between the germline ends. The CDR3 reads CASSSPGSFYEQYF. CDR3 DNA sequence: TGTGCCAGCAGTTCCCCCGGGAGCTTCTACGAGCAGTACTTC.

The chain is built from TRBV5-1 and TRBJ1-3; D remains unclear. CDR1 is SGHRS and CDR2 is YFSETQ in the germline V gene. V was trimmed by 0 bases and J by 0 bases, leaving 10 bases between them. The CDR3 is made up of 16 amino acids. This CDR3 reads CASSLGGSRSGNTIYF. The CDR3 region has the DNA TGCGCCAGCAGCTTGGGCGGGTCACGCTCTGGAAACACCATATATTTT.

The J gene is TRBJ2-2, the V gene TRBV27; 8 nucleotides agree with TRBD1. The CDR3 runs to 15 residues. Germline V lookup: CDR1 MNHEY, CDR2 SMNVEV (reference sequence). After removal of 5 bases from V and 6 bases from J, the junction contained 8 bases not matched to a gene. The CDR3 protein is CASSTTGAGAGELFF. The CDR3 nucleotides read TGTGCCAGCAGTACGACAGGGGCTGGAGCCGGGGAGCTGTTTTTT.

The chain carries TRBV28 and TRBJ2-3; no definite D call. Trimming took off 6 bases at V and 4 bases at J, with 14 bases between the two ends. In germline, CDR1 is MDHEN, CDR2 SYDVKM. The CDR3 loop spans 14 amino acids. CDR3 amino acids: CASRPNRPPDTQYF. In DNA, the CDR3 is TGTGCCAGCAGACCAAACAGACCCCCAGATACGCAGTATTTT.

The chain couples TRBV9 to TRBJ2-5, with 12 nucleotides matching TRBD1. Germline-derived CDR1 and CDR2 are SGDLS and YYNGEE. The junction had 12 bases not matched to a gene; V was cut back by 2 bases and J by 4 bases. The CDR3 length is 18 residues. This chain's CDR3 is CASSVNLPGQGAVETQYF. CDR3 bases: TGTGCCAGCAGCGTTAACTTACCGGGACAGGGGGCTGTAGAGACCCAGTACTTC.

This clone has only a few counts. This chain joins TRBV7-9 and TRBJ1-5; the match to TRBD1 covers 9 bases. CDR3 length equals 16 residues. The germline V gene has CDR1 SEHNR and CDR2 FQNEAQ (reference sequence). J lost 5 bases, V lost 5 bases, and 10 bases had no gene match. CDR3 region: CASSPRGWTGDQPQHF. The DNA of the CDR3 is TGTGCCAGCAGCCCGAGGGGATGGACAGGGGATCAGCCCCAGCATTTT. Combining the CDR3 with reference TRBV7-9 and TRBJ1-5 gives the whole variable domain DTGVSQNPRHKITKRGQNVTFRCDPISEHNRLYWYRQTLGQGPEFLTYFQNEAQLEKSRLLSDRFSAERPKGSFSTLEIQRTEQGDSAMYLCASSPRGWTGDQPQHFGDGTRLSIL.

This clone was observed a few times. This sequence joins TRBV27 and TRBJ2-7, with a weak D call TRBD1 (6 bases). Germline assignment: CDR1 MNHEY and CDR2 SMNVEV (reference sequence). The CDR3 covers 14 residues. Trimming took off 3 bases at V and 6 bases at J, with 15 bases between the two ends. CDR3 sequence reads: CASSFRTEASEQYF. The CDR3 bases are TGTGCCAGCAGTTTTAGGACAGAGGCTTCCGAGCAGTACTTC.

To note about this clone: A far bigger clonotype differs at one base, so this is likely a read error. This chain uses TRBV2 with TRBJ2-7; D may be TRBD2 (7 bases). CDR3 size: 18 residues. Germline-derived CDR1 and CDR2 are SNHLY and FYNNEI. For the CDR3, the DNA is TGTGCCAACAGTGAAGCACACTTCAATGTCGGGGGGCTCTACGAGCAGTACTTC. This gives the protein CANSEAHFNVGGLYEQYF.

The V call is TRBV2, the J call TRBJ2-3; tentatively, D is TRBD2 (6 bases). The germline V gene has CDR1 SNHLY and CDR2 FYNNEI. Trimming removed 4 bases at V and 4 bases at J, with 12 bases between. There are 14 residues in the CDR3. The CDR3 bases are TGTGCCAGCAGTGGACGGGGGAGGTCAGATACGCAGTATTTT. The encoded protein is CASSGRGRSDTQYF. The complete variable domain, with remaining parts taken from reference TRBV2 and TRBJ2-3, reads EPEVTQTPSHQVTQMGQEVILRCVPISNHLYFYWYRQILGQKVEFLVSFYNNEISEKSEIFDDQFSVERPDGSNFTLKIRSTKLEDSAMYFCASSGRGRSDTQYFGPGTRLTVL.

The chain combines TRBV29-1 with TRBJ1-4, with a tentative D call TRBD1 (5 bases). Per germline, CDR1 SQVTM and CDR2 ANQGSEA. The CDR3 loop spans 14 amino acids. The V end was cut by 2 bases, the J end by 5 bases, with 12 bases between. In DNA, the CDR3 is TGCAGCGTTGAATGGGCAGGGCAAAATGAAAAACTGTTTTTT. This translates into CSVEWAGQNEKLFF.

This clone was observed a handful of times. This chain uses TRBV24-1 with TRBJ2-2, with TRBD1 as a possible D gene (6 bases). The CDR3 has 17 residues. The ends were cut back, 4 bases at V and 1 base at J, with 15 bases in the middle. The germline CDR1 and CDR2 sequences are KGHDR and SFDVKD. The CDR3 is CATSDMGGGQNTGELFF. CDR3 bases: TGTGCCACCAGTGACATGGGTGGGGGCCAGAACACCGGGGAGCTGTTTTTT.

The CDR3 protein is CASSEGNLDTDTQYF. Here the CDR3 DNA reads TGTGCCAGCAGTGAAGGGAATCTAGACACAGATACGCAGTATTTT. This chain uses TRBV6-1 with TRBJ2-3, with D unresolved. CDR3 length equals 15 residues. Trimming removed 1 base from V and 2 bases from J, with 10 bases in between. Germline CDR1 and CDR2: MNHNS and SASEGT.